This T cell receptor (beta chain) was recovered during a study of identical twins. The CDR3 is 14 residues long. V was shortened by 2 bases and J by 6 bases, with 11 bases between the two germline ends. The germline CDR1 and CDR2 sequences are MNHEY and SVGEGT. TCRdb reprocessed the 5' RACE reads with MiXCR, giving one entry per CDR3 protein. This sample yields 1.5 million to 2 million distinct CDR3 sequences, of which less than 35% are seen a single time; about 0.25% belongs to the top ten. This clonotype was detected only a few times. Its antigen is unknown. Findings and caveats of the study: High-abundance cord blood beta clonotypes had fewer insertions; memory repertoires showed none. Sequences that were out-of-frame, alpha and twin-shared displayed an excess of low generation probability.

The TCR was taken from a newborn girl in good health. The chain links TRBV6-2 or TRBV6-3 to TRBJ1-5; D unresolved. Sequencing was done on a sample of cord blood. For the CDR3, the DNA is TGTGCCAGCAGTTACCCGGACGGAGTTCAGCCCCAGCATTTT. It specifies CASSYPDGVQPQHF.